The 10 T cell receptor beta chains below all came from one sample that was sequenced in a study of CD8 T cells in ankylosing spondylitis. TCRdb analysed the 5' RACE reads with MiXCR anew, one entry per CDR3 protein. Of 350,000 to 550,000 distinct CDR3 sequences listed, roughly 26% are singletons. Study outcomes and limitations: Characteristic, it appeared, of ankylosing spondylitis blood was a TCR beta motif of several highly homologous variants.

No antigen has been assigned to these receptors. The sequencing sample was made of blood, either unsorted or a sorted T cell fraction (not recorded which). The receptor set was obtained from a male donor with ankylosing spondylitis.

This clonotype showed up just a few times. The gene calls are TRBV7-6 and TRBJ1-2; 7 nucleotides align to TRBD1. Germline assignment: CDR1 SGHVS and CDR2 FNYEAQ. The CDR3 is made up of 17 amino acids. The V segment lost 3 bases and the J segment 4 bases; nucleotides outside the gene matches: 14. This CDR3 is CASSFPLRGREAYGYTF. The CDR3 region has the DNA TGTGCCAGCAGCTTCCCCTTAAGGGGGCGCGAGGCCTATGGCTACACCTTC.

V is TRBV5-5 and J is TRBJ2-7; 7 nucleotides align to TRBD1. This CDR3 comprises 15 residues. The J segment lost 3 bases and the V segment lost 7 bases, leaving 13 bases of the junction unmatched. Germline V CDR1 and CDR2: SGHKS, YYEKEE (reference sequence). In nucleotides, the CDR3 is TGTGCCAGCCGATTGTTGCTAGCAGGGGGCTACGAGCAGTACGTC. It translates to CASRLLLAGGYEQYV.

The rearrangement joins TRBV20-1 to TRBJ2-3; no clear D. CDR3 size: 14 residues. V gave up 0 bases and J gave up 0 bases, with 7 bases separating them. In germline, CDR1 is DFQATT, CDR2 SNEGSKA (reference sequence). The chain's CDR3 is CSARDLTSTDTQYF. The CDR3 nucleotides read TGCAGTGCTAGAGATCTTACTAGCACAGATACGCAGTATTTT.

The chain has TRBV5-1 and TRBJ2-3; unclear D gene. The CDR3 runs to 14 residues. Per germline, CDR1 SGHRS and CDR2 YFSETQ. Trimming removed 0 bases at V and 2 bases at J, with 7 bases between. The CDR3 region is CASSLAKDTDTQYF. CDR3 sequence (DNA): TGCGCCAGCAGCTTGGCCAAAGACACAGATACGCAGTATTTT.

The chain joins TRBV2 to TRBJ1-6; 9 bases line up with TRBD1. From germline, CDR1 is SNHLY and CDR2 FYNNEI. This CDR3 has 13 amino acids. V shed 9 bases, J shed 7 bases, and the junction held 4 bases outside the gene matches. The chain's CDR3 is CARQQGANSPLHF. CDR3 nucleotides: TGTGCCAGGCAACAGGGGGCGAATTCACCCCTCCACTTT.

The CDR3 DNA reads as TGCGCCAGCCGGACAGAGCGAGATCAGCCCCAGCATTTT. Its translation: CASRTERDQPQHF. The rearrangement links TRBV10-2 to TRBJ1-5, with D maybe TRBD1 (6 bases). The V end was cut by 8 bases, the J end by 5 bases, with 13 bases between. Germline V CDR1 and CDR2: WSHSY, SAAADI. There are 13 residues in the CDR3.

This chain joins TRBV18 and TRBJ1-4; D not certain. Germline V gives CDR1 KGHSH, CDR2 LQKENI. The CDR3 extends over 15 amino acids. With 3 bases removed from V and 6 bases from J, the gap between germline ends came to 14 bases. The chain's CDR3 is CASSPRGPQYEKLFF. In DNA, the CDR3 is TGTGCCAGCTCACCCCGCGGACCCCAGTATGAAAAACTGTTTTTT.

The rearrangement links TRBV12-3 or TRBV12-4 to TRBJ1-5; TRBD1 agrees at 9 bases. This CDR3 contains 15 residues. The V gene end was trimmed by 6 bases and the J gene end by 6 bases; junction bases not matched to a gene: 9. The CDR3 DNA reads TGTGCCAGCAGGCCTTCCGGGACAGGGTTTCAGCCCCAGCATTTT. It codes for CASRPSGTGFQPQHF.

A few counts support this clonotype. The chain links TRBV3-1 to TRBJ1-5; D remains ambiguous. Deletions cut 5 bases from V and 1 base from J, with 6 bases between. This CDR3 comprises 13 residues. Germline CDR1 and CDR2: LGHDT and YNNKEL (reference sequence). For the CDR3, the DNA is TGTGCCAGCAGCTCTAGGAGCAATCAGCCCCAGCATTTT. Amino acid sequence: CASSSRSNQPQHF. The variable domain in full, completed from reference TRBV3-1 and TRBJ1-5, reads DTAVSQTPKYLVTQMGNDKSIKCEQNLGHDTMYWYKQDSKKFLKIMFSYNNKELIINETVPNRFSPKSPDKAHLNLHINSLELGDSAVYFCASSSRSNQPQHFGDGTRLSIL.

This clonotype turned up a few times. CDR3 DNA: TGTGCCAGCAGCCGACAGCAAAGCTCCTACAATGAGCAGTTCTTC. Its translation: CASSRQQSSYNEQFF. The rearrangement links TRBV7-2 to TRBJ2-1; D is perhaps TRBD1 (5 bases). The CDR3 runs to 15 residues. The V gene's germline CDR1 is SGHTA and CDR2 FQGNSA. Trimming removed 5 bases at V and 0 bases at J, with 11 bases between.